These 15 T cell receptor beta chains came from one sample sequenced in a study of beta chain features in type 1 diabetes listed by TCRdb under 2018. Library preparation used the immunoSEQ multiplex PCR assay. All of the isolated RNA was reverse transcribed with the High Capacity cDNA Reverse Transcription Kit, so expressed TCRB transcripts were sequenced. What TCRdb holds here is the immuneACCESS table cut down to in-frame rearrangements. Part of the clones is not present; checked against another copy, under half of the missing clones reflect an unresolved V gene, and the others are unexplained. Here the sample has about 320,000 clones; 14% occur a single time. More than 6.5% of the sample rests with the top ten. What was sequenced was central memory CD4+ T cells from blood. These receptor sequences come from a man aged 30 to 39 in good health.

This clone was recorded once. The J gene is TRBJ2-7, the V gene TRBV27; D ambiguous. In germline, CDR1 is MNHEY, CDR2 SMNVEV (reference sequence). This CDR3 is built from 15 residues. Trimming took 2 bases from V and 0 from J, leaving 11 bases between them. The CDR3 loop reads CASSLKLSSSYEQYF. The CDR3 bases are TGTGCCAGCAGTTTAAAACTGTCAAGCTCCTACGAGCAGTACTTC.

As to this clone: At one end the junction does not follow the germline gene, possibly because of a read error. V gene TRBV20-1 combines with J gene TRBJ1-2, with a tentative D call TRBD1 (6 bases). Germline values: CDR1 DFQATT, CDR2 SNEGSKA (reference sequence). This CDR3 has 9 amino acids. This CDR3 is CSGTPQGSF. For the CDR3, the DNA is TGCAGTGGGACCCCGCAGGGGAGCTTC.

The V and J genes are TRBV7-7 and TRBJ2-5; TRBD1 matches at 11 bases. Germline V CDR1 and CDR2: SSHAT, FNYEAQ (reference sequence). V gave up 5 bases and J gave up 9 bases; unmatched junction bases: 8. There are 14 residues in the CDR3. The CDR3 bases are TGTGCCAGCAGCCTCACCGGGACAGGGGGTGCCCAGTACTTC. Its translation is CASSLTGTGGAQYF.

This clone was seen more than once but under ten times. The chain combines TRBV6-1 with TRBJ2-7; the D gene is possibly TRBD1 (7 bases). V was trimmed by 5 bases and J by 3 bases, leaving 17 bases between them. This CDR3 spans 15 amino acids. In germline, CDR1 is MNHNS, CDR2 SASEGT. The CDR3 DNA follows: TGTGCCAGCAGTTCCCCAAACAGGGGAGGCTACGAGCAGTACGTC. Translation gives CASSSPNRGGYEQYV.

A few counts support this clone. For the CDR3, the DNA is TGTGCCAGCAGATCGTCCCAGGGGGCGAGCGAGCAGTACGTC. This translates into CASRSSQGASEQYV. This chain uses TRBV6-5 with TRBJ2-7; 8 bases are shared with TRBD1. J gave up 6 bases and V 6 bases, and 10 bases lay outside the gene matches. CDR3 length equals 14 residues. Germline loops: CDR1 MNHEY, CDR2 SVGAGI.

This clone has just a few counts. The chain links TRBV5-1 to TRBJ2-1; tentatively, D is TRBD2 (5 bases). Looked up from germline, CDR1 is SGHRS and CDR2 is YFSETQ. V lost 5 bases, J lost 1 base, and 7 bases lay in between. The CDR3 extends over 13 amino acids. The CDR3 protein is CASRRESYNEQFF. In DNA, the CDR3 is TGCGCCAGCAGACGGGAATCCTACAATGAGCAGTTCTTC.

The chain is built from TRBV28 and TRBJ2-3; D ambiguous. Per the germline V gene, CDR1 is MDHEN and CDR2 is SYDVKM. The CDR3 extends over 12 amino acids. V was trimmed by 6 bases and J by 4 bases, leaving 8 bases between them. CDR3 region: CASSLIADTQYF. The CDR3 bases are TGTGCCAGCAGCCTGATCGCAGATACGCAGTATTTT.

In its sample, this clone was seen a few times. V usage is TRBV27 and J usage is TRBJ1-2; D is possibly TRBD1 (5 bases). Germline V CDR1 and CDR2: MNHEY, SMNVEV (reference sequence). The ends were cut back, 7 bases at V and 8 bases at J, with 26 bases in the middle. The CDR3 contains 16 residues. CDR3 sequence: CASTPQNPTGPGGYTF. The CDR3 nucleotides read TGTGCCAGCACCCCACAGAATCCCACAGGTCCAGGCGGCTACACCTTC.

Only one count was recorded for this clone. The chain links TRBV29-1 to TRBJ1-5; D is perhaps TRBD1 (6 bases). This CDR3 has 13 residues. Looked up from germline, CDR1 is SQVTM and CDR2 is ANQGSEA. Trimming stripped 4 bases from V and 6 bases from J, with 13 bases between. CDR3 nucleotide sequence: TGCAGCGTTGGTCAGGGGAAGTTTCAGCCCCAGCATTTT. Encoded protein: CSVGQGKFQPQHF.

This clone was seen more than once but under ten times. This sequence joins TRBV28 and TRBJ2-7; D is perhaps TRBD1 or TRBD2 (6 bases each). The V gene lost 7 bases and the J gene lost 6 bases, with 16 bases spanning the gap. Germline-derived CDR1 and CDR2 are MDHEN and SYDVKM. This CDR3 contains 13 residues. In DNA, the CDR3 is TGTGCCAGCACCCGTCCCGGGGGCTCCGAGCAGTACTTC. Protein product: CASTRPGGSEQYF.

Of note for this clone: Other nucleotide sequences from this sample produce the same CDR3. In nucleotides, the CDR3 is TGTGCCAGCAGCCTCCGACTTGACTCCTACAATGAGCAGTTCTTC. It codes for CASSLRLDSYNEQFF. V is TRBV5-6 and J is TRBJ2-1; D remains unclear. The CDR3 sequence is 15 residues long. Trimming took off 4 bases at V and 0 bases at J, with 11 bases between the two ends. CDR1 is SGHDT, CDR2 YYEEEE, per germline.

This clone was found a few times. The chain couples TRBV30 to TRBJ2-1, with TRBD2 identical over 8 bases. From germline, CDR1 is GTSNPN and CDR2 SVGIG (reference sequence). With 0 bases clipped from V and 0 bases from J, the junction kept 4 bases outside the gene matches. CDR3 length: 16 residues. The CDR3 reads CAWSVQRGSSYNEQFF. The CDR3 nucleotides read TGTGCCTGGAGTGTACAGCGGGGGAGCTCCTACAATGAGCAGTTCTTC. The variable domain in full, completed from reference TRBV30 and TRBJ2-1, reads SQTIHQWPATLVQPVGSPLSLECTVEGTSNPNLYWYRQAAGRGLQLLFYSVGIGQISSEVPQNLSASRPQDRQFILSSKKLLLSDSGFYLCAWSVQRGSSYNEQFFGPGTRLTVL.

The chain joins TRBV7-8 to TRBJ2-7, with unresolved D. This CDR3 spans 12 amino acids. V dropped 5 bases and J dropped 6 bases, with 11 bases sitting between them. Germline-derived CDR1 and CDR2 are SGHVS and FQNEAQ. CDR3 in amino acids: CASSAPTLEQYF. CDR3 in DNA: TGTGCCAGCAGCGCCCCCACCCTCGAGCAGTACTTC.

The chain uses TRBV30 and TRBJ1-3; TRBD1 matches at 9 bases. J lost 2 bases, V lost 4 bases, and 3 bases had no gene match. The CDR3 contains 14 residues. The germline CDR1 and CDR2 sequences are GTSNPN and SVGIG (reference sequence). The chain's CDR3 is CAWTTGGAGNTIYF. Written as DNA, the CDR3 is TGTGCCTGGACCACAGGGGGCGCTGGAAACACCATATATTTT.

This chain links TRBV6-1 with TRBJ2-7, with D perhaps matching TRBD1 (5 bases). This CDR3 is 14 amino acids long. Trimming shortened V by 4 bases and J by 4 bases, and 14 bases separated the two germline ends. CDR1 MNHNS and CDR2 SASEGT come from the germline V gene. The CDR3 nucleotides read TGTGCCAGCAGTGCCACCAGGGCAGCATACGAGCAGTACTTC. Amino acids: CASSATRAAYEQYF.